Sequencing of this T cell receptor beta chain was carried out in a study of patients and donors after allogeneic stem cell transplantation. TCRdb re-derived calls from the RT-PCR reads in MiXCR, one entry per CDR3 protein. The table records fewer than 500,000 distinct CDR3 sequences, about a sixth of them present only once. Germline CDR1 DFQATT, CDR2 SNEGSKA (reference sequence). The CDR3 totals 14 residues. Trimming stripped 0 bases from V and 1 base from J, with 9 bases between. The chain links TRBV20-1 to TRBJ2-5; no clear D gene. The sequenced sample consisted of blood, either unsorted or a sorted T cell fraction (not recorded which). The clonotype was recovered from a human donor who was either an allogeneic HSCT recipient or a stem cell or donor lymphocyte infusion donor (not recorded which). It is not recorded whose cells these are; they may come from a transplant donor. CDR3 sequence reads: CSARDTAFQETQYF. The CDR3 nucleotides are TGCAGTGCTAGAGATACCGCGTTCCAAGAGACCCAGTACTTC.